This T cell receptor (beta chain) was recovered during a study of blood T cell repertoires in COVID-19. About the research overall: Acute and convalescent COVID-19 samples came from the United States, Italy and Spain.

Method: immunoSEQ multiplex PCR; TCRdb's copy keeps in-frame clones and lacks some. The data show approximately 500,000 clones, about 89% seen once. The V and J ends lost 3 bases and 10 bases respectively, with 14 bases between them. Germline V CDR1 and CDR2: SGDLS, YYNGEE. The CDR3 spans 13 residues. The TCR sequence derives from a woman in her fifties or sixties with COVID-19, enrolled during active disease. This sequence joins TRBV9 and TRBJ2-1, with TRBD2 as a possible D gene (5 bases). What was sequenced was peripheral blood. The CDR3 nucleotides read TGTGCCAGCAGCGACGGCGGGTTGGAGGAGCAGTTCTTC. The encoded protein is CASSDGGLEEQFF.